Listed here are 29 T cell receptor beta chains from one sample, sequenced in a study of shared clonotypes between healthy human individuals. It was CD45RO-negative cells, positively selected for CCR7, that made up naive CD8 cells, with terminally differentiated effector memory CD45RA+ cells excluded. The repertoire was sequenced with immunoSEQ multiplex PCR; TCRdb's copy has only in-frame clones and lacks some. The data show roughly 1,800,000 clones, with less than 95% seen just once and under 1.5% held by the top ten. The specimen sequenced was naive CD8+ T cells sorted from blood. These receptors were collected from a man younger than 35 in good health.

CDR3 loop: CAWAYGGGLGNEQYF. CDR3 DNA sequence: TGTGCCTGGGCTTATGGGGGCGGCCTGGGAAACGAGCAGTACTTC. J is TRBJ2-7 and V is TRBV30; D is possibly TRBD1 (6 bases). The CDR3 is 15 residues long. Germline CDR1 reads GTSNPN; CDR2 reads SVGIG (reference sequence). The germline V and J ends were trimmed by 5 bases and 5 bases, with 22 bases remaining between them.

The CDR3 region has the DNA TGTGCCACCAGCGCCCCCGAGGCAGATACGCAGTATTTT. This translates into CATSAPEADTQYF. The chain combines TRBV15 with TRBJ2-3, with D uncertain. The CDR3 is 13 amino acids. Germline loops: CDR1 LNHNV, CDR2 YYDKDF (reference sequence). Trimming removed 5 bases at V and 4 bases at J, with 10 bases between.

The chain has TRBV5-4 and TRBJ2-7; D call uncertain. This CDR3 contains 14 residues. Between the trimmed V and J ends, which lost 3 bases and 5 bases, there was a span of 15 bases. Germline CDR1 is SGHNT and CDR2 is YYREEE (reference sequence). The CDR3 DNA reads TGTGCCAGCAGCTGGGGTCCGGAAAGGGACGAGCAGTACTTC. Its translation: CASSWGPERDEQYF.

The chain links TRBV6-8 to TRBJ1-2, with no clear D. The V end lost 6 bases, the J end lost 3 bases, and 11 bases lay between the germline ends. The CDR3 consists of 13 residues. Germline V gene lookup returns CDR1 MNHGY and CDR2 SAAAGT. The CDR3 DNA is TGTGCCAGCAGCCTGGACGGGCACTATGGCTACACCTTC. This codes for CASSLDGHYGYTF.

Note on this clone: The same CDR3 is also encoded by other DNA sequences in this sample. The chain couples TRBV19 to TRBJ2-1; TRBD2 aligns across 7 bases. The CDR3 spans 15 residues. V lost 1 base, J lost 7 bases, and 7 bases stayed unmatched. The germline V gene encodes CDR1 LNHDA and CDR2 SQIVND (reference sequence). The CDR3 protein is CASSIGASGYNEQFF. The CDR3 bases are TGTGCCAGTAGTATAGGCGCTAGCGGTTATAATGAGCAGTTCTTC. Using reference TRBV19 and TRBJ2-1 for the parts outside the CDR3, the full variable domain is DGGITQSPKYLFRKEGQNVTLSCEQNLNHDAMYWYRQDPGQGLRLIYYSQIVNDFQKGDIAEGYSVSREKKESFPLTVTSAQKNPTAFYLCASSIGASGYNEQFFGPGTRLTVL.

The V and J genes are TRBV2 and TRBJ2-3; the match to TRBD2 covers 10 bases. Germline CDR1 is SNHLY and CDR2 is FYNNEI. CDR3 size: 18 residues. Germline trimming cut 4 bases from V and 0 bases from J; bases unmatched to any gene: 10. CDR3 sequence: CASSGLAGAFTSTDTQYF. The CDR3 DNA reads TGTGCCAGCAGTGGTCTAGCGGGGGCCTTCACTAGCACAGATACGCAGTATTTT.

This clone was detected once. The chain joins TRBV7-9 to TRBJ2-2, with 7 positions matching TRBD2. There are 16 residues in the CDR3. The germline V gene has CDR1 SEHNR and CDR2 FQNEAQ (reference sequence). The V and J ends lost 5 bases and 5 bases, in that order; junction bases with no gene match: 11. Here the CDR3 DNA reads TGTGCCAGCAGCACTGGGGAGGGAGTTTCGACCGGGGAGCTGTTTTTT. This gives the protein CASSTGEGVSTGELFF.

In nucleotides, the CDR3 is TGTGCCAGCACCTTCGGGGCTCAAGAGACCCAGTACTTC. Translating gives CASTFGAQETQYF. V gene TRBV7-9 combines with J gene TRBJ2-5; D is perhaps TRBD1 or TRBD2 (5 bases each). CDR1 and CDR2 from the germline V gene are SEHNR and FQNEAQ (reference sequence). The CDR3 extends over 13 amino acids. Trimming cost V 7 bases and J 2 bases, with 11 bases left between them. Based on the CDR3 plus reference TRBV7-9 and TRBJ2-5, the full variable domain is DTGVSQNPRHKITKRGQNVTFRCDPISEHNRLYWYRQTLGQGPEFLTYFQNEAQLEKSRLLSDRFSAERPKGSFSTLEIQRTEQGDSAMYLCASTFGAQETQYFGPGTRLLVL.

The chain has TRBV19 and TRBJ1-2; D gene ambiguous. V lost 7 bases and J 5 bases, leaving 20 bases between the germline ends. The germline gives CDR1 LNHDA, CDR2 SQIVND (reference sequence). This CDR3 spans 15 amino acids. This chain's CDR3 is CASNLFLHADYGYTF. CDR3 sequence (DNA): TGTGCCAGTAACCTATTTCTGCACGCAGATTATGGCTACACCTTC.

The V and J genes are TRBV7-9 and TRBJ2-7; the D is unclear. The CDR3 runs to 14 residues. Germline V lookup: CDR1 SEHNR, CDR2 FQNEAQ (reference sequence). V lost 5 bases, J lost 4 bases, and 15 bases lay in between. For the CDR3, the DNA is TGTGCCAGCAGCCCCGCAGCCATAGGTTACGAGCAGTACTTC. Translating gives CASSPAAIGYEQYF.

CDR3 loop: CASTPELLAGGQETQYF. DNA for the CDR3: TGTGCCAGCACTCCAGAGCTACTAGCGGGGGGGCAAGAGACCCAGTACTTC. The rearrangement uses TRBV28 and TRBJ2-5; TRBD2 aligns across 13 bases. The CDR3 consists of 17 residues. J gave up 2 bases and V 7 bases, and 10 bases lay outside the gene matches. CDR1 is MDHEN and CDR2 is SYDVKM in the germline V gene.

In its sample, this clone was seen once. The chain uses TRBV7-9 and TRBJ2-7, with D perhaps assigned TRBD1 or TRBD2 (5 bases each). The CDR3 extends over 13 amino acids. CDR1 is SEHNR and CDR2 is FQNEAQ in the germline V gene (reference sequence). V was clipped by 7 bases and J by 3 bases, with 13 bases between them. This CDR3 reads CASIREQDYEQYF. CDR3 sequence (DNA): TGTGCCAGCATCCGGGAACAGGACTACGAGCAGTACTTC.

The chain couples TRBV11-2 to TRBJ2-5, with D hard to call. Germline V gene data show CDR1 as SGHAT and CDR2 as FQNNGV. The CDR3 spans 13 residues. V lost 8 bases, J lost 5 bases, and 15 bases lay in between. The CDR3 DNA follows: TGTGCCAGCTGTTTATGGTTCGGCGAGACCCAGTACTTC. This gives the protein CASCLWFGETQYF.

The chain uses TRBV4-3 and TRBJ2-2; D gene uncertain. The V gene lost 4 bases and the J gene lost 4 bases, with 16 bases spanning the gap. The CDR3 consists of 16 residues. Germline V gives CDR1 LGHNA, CDR2 YSLEER. The CDR3: CASSPWASTGTGELFF. The CDR3 coding sequence is TGCGCCAGCAGCCCATGGGCAAGCACTGGCACCGGGGAGCTGTTTTTT.

The gene calls are TRBV4-1 and TRBJ1-5, with TRBD1 identical over 10 bases. Germline loops: CDR1 MGHRA, CDR2 YSYEKL. The CDR3 has 16 amino acids. Losses at the gene ends were 5 bases for V and 2 bases for J; bases not matched to a gene: 6. The CDR3 reads CASSADGQGGNQPQHF. CDR3 nucleotide sequence: TGCGCCAGCAGCGCCGACGGACAGGGGGGCAATCAGCCCCAGCATTTT.

This clone was seen just once. V usage is TRBV7-9 and J usage is TRBJ2-1; the D gene is possibly TRBD2 (5 bases). This CDR3 has 16 amino acids. Germline assignment: CDR1 SEHNR and CDR2 FQNEAQ (reference sequence). V was shortened by 1 base and J by 0 bases, with 10 bases between the two germline ends. This chain's CDR3 is CASSLVSSGSYNEQFF. CDR3 DNA sequence: TGTGCCAGCAGCTTAGTCTCCAGCGGCTCCTACAATGAGCAGTTCTTC.

The chain links TRBV5-1 to TRBJ2-7, with 12 positions matching TRBD2. From germline, CDR1 is SGHRS and CDR2 YFSETQ. V lost 2 bases, J lost 5 bases, and 5 bases stayed unmatched. This CDR3 has 15 amino acids. Here the CDR3 DNA reads TGCGCCAGCAGCTTCGGACTAGCGGGGTGGGACGAGCAGTACTTC. Protein product: CASSFGLAGWDEQYF.

The V call is TRBV29-1, the J call TRBJ2-1; D unclear. The CDR3 runs 12 residues. Trimming left V 2 bases short and J 5 bases short, with 7 bases between. Germline V gives CDR1 SQVTM, CDR2 ANQGSEA. For the CDR3, the DNA is TGCAGCGTTGAAACGCCGGACAATGAGCAGTTCTTC. Protein: CSVETPDNEQFF.

The chain links TRBV4-3 to TRBJ2-7; D remains unclear. Germline V gene sequence: CDR1 LGHNA, CDR2 YSLEER. The CDR3 is made up of 13 amino acids. Between the trimmed V and J ends, which lost 5 bases and 1 base, there was a span of 9 bases. CDR3 sequence reads: CASSLVASYEQYF. In DNA form, the CDR3 reads TGCGCCAGCAGCTTGGTGGCTTCCTACGAGCAGTACTTC.

This rearrangement joins TRBV2 to TRBJ1-3; no clear D gene. This CDR3 region has 14 residues. Trimming cost V 4 bases and J 7 bases, with 14 bases left between them. CDR1 and CDR2 (germline): SNHLY, FYNNEI. The CDR3 DNA sequence: TGTGCCAGCAGTGGCCAGGCGGAAGGGAACACCATATATTTT. Protein sequence: CASSGQAEGNTIYF.

The chain joins TRBV2 to TRBJ2-2, with D perhaps matching TRBD1 (6 bases). The CDR3 extends over 15 amino acids. CDR1 SNHLY and CDR2 FYNNEI come from the germline V gene. Trimming took 4 bases from V and 1 from J, leaving 10 bases between them. The CDR3 spells CASSGVRGNTGELFF. CDR3 in DNA: TGTGCCAGCAGTGGGGTCAGGGGGAACACCGGGGAGCTGTTTTTT.

This clone was detected only a few times. The chain recombines TRBV19 with TRBJ1-6; 8 bases are shared with TRBD1. The germline gives CDR1 LNHDA, CDR2 SQIVND (reference sequence). Losses at the gene ends were 3 bases for V and 15 bases for J; bases not matched to a gene: 1. The CDR3 spans 11 residues. This CDR3 reads CASSMGQVLHF. CDR3 in DNA: TGTGCCAGTAGTATGGGACAGGTCCTCCACTTT.

V is TRBV10-2 and J is TRBJ2-2; either TRBD1 or TRBD2 may supply D (5 bases each). V lost 2 bases and J 0 bases, leaving 13 bases between the germline ends. Germline V lookup: CDR1 WSHSY, CDR2 SAAADI. This CDR3 is built from 17 residues. This CDR3 is CASSEARGGANTGELFF. The CDR3 DNA sequence: TGCGCCAGCAGTGAGGCCCGGGGCGGAGCGAACACCGGGGAGCTGTTTTTT.

The chain employs TRBV9 and TRBJ2-6; D gene uncertain. CDR1 SGDLS and CDR2 YYNGEE come from the germline V gene. V was clipped by 0 bases and J by 2 bases, with 6 bases between them. The CDR3 is 15 amino acids. CDR3: CASSVGTPGANVLTF. The DNA of the CDR3 is TGTGCCAGCAGCGTAGGCACTCCTGGGGCCAACGTCCTGACTTTC.

Remarks on this clone: This sample also contains other DNA sequences that code for the same CDR3. This sequence joins TRBV6-6 and TRBJ2-7, with TRBD1 identical over 8 bases. Germline CDR1 is MNHNY and CDR2 is SVGAGI (reference sequence). This CDR3 has 14 residues. Trimming removed 2 bases from V and 2 bases from J; junction bases left unmatched: 2. CDR3 sequence reads: CASSYGQGTYEQYF. CDR3 DNA sequence: TGTGCCAGCAGTTACGGACAGGGAACCTACGAGCAGTACTTC.

About this clone itself: Other nucleotide sequences from this sample produce the same CDR3. The chain links TRBV9 to TRBJ2-7; D uncertain. The CDR3 covers 14 residues. Looked up from germline, CDR1 is SGDLS and CDR2 is YYNGEE. V lost 0 bases to trimming and J lost 0 bases, with 7 bases between them. The CDR3 region has the DNA TGTGCCAGCAGCGTAGACTCGTTCTCCTACGAGCAGTACTTC. This gives the protein CASSVDSFSYEQYF.

This rearrangement joins TRBV28 to TRBJ2-2, with 9 bases fitting TRBD1. With 0 bases clipped from V and 7 bases from J, the junction kept 6 bases outside the gene matches. The CDR3 totals 16 residues. Per the germline V gene, CDR1 is MDHEN and CDR2 is SYDVKM. CDR3 residues: CASSLWGQGLYGELFF. The CDR3 nucleotides are TGTGCCAGCAGTTTATGGGGACAGGGCCTTTACGGGGAGCTGTTTTTT. Using reference TRBV28 and TRBJ2-2 for the parts outside the CDR3, the full variable domain is DVKVTQSSRYLVKRTGEKVFLECVQDMDHENMFWYRQDPGLGLRLIYFSYDVKMKEKGDIPEGYSVSREKKERFSLILESASTNQTSMYLCASSLWGQGLYGELFFGEGSRLTVL.

The V gene is TRBV28, the J gene TRBJ2-4; TRBD1 matches 7 bases. The trim removed 7 bases at V and 9 bases at J, leaving 9 bases unmatched. CDR1 and CDR2 (germline): MDHEN, SYDVKM. The CDR3 loop spans 13 amino acids. CDR3: CASTSTGSGIQYF. CDR3 sequence (DNA): TGTGCCAGCACCTCGACAGGGAGCGGCATTCAGTACTTC.

The chain couples TRBV9 to TRBJ2-1, with 9 nucleotides matching TRBD2. The CDR3 runs 17 residues. The V and J ends lost 0 bases and 8 bases, in that order; junction bases with no gene match: 12. CDR1 SGDLS and CDR2 YYNGEE come from the germline V gene. CDR3 amino acids: CASSVGGVSGGKDEQFF. The CDR3 DNA sequence: TGTGCCAGCAGCGTAGGAGGCGTTAGCGGGGGAAAGGATGAGCAGTTCTTC.